This T cell receptor (beta chain) appears in the sequencing data of a study of tissue T cells after allogeneic stem cell transplantation. Germline loops: CDR1 FNHDT, CDR2 SITEND (reference sequence). The junction had 1 base not matched to a gene; V was cut back by 0 bases and J by 5 bases. The CDR3 is made up of 14 amino acids. Time point reported: mouse harvest day 14 after allogeneic transplant. The graft held 10^6 splenic CD5+ T cells and 10^7 T-cell-depleted bone marrow cells. Tissues came from B6→BALB/c major-mismatch GVHD mice at day 7 or 14. This clone counts as medium-sized. Mouse gene names and germline throughout. The CDR3 end falls 1 residue outside the read, so it is completed with the germline J gene. Only in-frame clones appear in the TCRdb table, and some are missing; sequencing was by immunoSEQ multiplex PCR. This table has approximately 5,500 clones, 40% to 50% appearing once.

The specimen sequenced was gut tissue. This clonotype was sampled from a female BALB/c mouse given C57BL/6 T cells with graft-versus-host disease after an allogeneic hematopoietic cell transplant. This chain links TRBV19 with TRBJ2-7; TRBD1 aligns across 11 bases. This CDR3 reads CASSIGTGGHEQYF. Partial CDR3 DNA: TGTGCCAGCAGTATAGGGACAGGGGGCCATGAACAGTAC.